A single sample gave rise to the 3 T cell receptor beta chains below, sequenced in a study of blood T cell repertoires in COVID-19. Libraries were prepared by immunoSEQ multiplex PCR; TCRdb keeps only in-frame clonotypes and omits some of them. The data contain about 15,000 clones, around 89% of them singletons. Sequenced input: peripheral blood. These TCRs come from a human donor in a cohort sampled during active COVID-19.

V is TRBV7-9 and J is TRBJ2-5; 8 positions agree with TRBD2. Trimming cost V 1 base and J 5 bases; bases outside gene matches: 6. Germline CDR1 reads SEHNR; CDR2 reads FQNEAQ (reference sequence). CDR3 length equals 15 residues. For the CDR3, the DNA is TGTGCCAGCAGCTTAGACGCGGGGGGATTGGAGACCCAGTACTTC. It codes for CASSLDAGGLETQYF.

This clone was observed a few times. The J gene is TRBJ1-5, the V gene TRBV30; TRBD1 agrees at 11 bases. V shed 3 bases and J 7 bases; nucleotides not matched to a gene: 14. CDR3 length: 17 amino acids. Germline loops: CDR1 GTSNPN, CDR2 SVGIG (reference sequence). Written as DNA, the CDR3 is TGTGCCTGGAGCGGGACAGGGGGGTCCAGAGCCTGGCAGCCCCAGCATTTT. It specifies CAWSGTGGSRAWQPQHF.

The V and J genes are TRBV28 and TRBJ2-5; D perhaps matches TRBD2 (6 bases). The CDR3 totals 15 residues. V lost 5 bases, J lost 6 bases, and 19 bases lay in between. The germline gives CDR1 MDHEN, CDR2 SYDVKM. CDR3 coding DNA: TGTGCCAGCAGTCCGGCCGGAGGGGATTGGCAGACCCAGTACTTC. It encodes CASSPAGGDWQTQYF.